Below, 16 T cell receptor beta chains from the same sample are listed, as sequenced in a study of blood T cell repertoires in COVID-19. TCRdb's table, derived via immunoSEQ multiplex PCR, lists solely in-frame clones and lacks some. The profile shows about 190,000 clones, 65% to 80% of them singletons. Material: peripheral blood. The receptors come from a man aged 50 or older who had recovered from COVID-19.

The CDR3 nucleotides read TGTGCCAGCTCACCTGACAGGGGGCGCCTGAATGAGCAGTTCTTC. Protein: CASSPDRGRLNEQFF. The rearrangement links TRBV18 to TRBJ2-1, with 10 bases aligning to TRBD1. The CDR3 contains 15 residues. Germline trimming cut 3 bases from V and 7 bases from J; bases unmatched to any gene: 6. Germline V gene lookup returns CDR1 KGHSH and CDR2 LQKENI.

The CDR3 bases are TGTGCCAGCAGCTTAGACGACAGTAGGCCCAGCAATGAGCAGTTCTTC. It yields the protein CASSLDDSRPSNEQFF. V gene TRBV7-9 combines with J gene TRBJ2-1, with D maybe TRBD1 (5 bases). The ends were cut back, 1 base at V and 6 bases at J, with 16 bases in the middle. Germline V gene sequence: CDR1 SEHNR, CDR2 FQNEAQ (reference sequence). This CDR3 is built from 16 residues. The entire variable domain, with the rest obtained from reference TRBV7-9 and TRBJ2-1, is as follows: DTGVSQNPRHKITKRGQNVTFRCDPISEHNRLYWYRQTLGQGPEFLTYFQNEAQLEKSRLLSDRFSAERPKGSFSTLEIQRTEQGDSAMYLCASSLDDSRPSNEQFFGPGTRLTVL.

The J gene is TRBJ2-7, the V gene TRBV5-1, with a tentative D call TRBD1 (5 bases). The CDR3 contains 16 residues. Germline V lookup: CDR1 SGHRS, CDR2 YFSETQ. The ends were cut back, 4 bases at V and 2 bases at J, with 19 bases in the middle. CDR3 DNA sequence: TGCGCCAGCAGCGTTGACGTCAGGGCCGGCACCTACGAGCAGTACTTC. It specifies CASSVDVRAGTYEQYF.

This sequence joins TRBV30 and TRBJ1-1, with D perhaps matching TRBD1 (5 bases). Germline V gene sequence: CDR1 GTSNPN, CDR2 SVGIG (reference sequence). This CDR3 region has 13 residues. Trimming removed 8 bases at V and 1 base at J, with 14 bases between. The CDR3 DNA reads as TGTGCCGGGAATCCGGACACGAACACTGAAGCTTTCTTT. This codes for CAGNPDTNTEAFF.

In its sample, this clone was seen once. The chain couples TRBV27 to TRBJ2-5; no firm D call. There are 13 residues in the CDR3. Trimming cost V 6 bases and J 4 bases, with 12 bases left between them. Germline values: CDR1 MNHEY, CDR2 SMNVEV (reference sequence). CDR3 residues: CASSYILTETQYF. DNA of the CDR3: TGTGCCAGCAGCTATATACTAACAGAGACCCAGTACTTC.

The rearrangement links TRBV27 to TRBJ2-1; 14 bases are shared with TRBD2. CDR1 is MNHEY, CDR2 SMNVEV, per germline (reference sequence). The CDR3 covers 16 residues. V lost 5 bases, J lost 7 bases, and 7 bases stayed unmatched. CDR3 nucleotide sequence: TGTGCCAGCAGTCCCCCGGGACTAGCGGGAGCAAATGAGCAGTTCTTC. This translates into CASSPPGLAGANEQFF.

V usage is TRBV13 and J usage is TRBJ2-7, with 8 bases matching TRBD2. V dropped 5 bases and J dropped 4; count of bases not matched to a gene: 4. Germline V gene sequence: CDR1 PRHDT, CDR2 FYEKMQ (reference sequence). The CDR3 runs 13 residues. Here the CDR3 reads CASSETSAYEQYF. The CDR3 DNA sequence: TGTGCCAGCAGCGAGACTAGCGCATACGAGCAGTACTTC.

A few counts support this clone. The J gene is TRBJ1-1, the V gene TRBV6-5; perhaps TRBD1 as D (6 bases). The germline V and J ends were trimmed by 2 bases and 6 bases, with 13 bases remaining between them. This CDR3 region has 14 residues. The V gene's germline CDR1 is MNHEY and CDR2 SVGAGI. CDR3 DNA: TGTGCCAGCAGTTACGGTGGACAGACCTCTGAAGCTTTCTTT. This translates into CASSYGGQTSEAFF.

The chain recombines TRBV29-1 with TRBJ2-2; TRBD2 agrees at 16 bases. The CDR3 loop spans 16 amino acids. The V gene's germline CDR1 is SQVTM and CDR2 ANQGSEA. Trimming removed 6 bases from V and 6 bases from J; junction bases left unmatched: 7. DNA of the CDR3: TGCAGCGTCGGGACTAGCGGGAGGGCCGGGTCCGGGGAGCTGTTTTTT. Encoded protein: CSVGTSGRAGSGELFF.

The chain couples TRBV6-5 to TRBJ2-2; 9 bases map to TRBD2. Per the germline V gene, CDR1 is MNHEY and CDR2 is SVGAGI. This CDR3 is 16 amino acids long. After removal of 2 bases from V and 2 bases from J, the junction contained 3 bases not matched to a gene. The CDR3 nucleotides read TGTGCCAGCAGTTACGGCCTAGCGGGAAACACCGGGGAGCTGTTTTTT. Its translation: CASSYGLAGNTGELFF.

This clone turned up a few times. The chain recombines TRBV5-4 with TRBJ2-7, with D perhaps matching TRBD1 (6 bases). The CDR3 has 15 residues. With 2 bases removed from V and 2 bases from J, the gap between germline ends came to 14 bases. In germline, CDR1 is SGHNT, CDR2 YYREEE (reference sequence). The CDR3 DNA reads TGTGCCAGCAGCTTTAAAGGGACAACCACCTACGAGCAGTACTTC. This sequence encodes CASSFKGTTTYEQYF.

The rearrangement links TRBV4-2 to TRBJ1-5, with 7 bases lining up with TRBD1. The CDR3 has 17 amino acids. V dropped 3 bases and J dropped 2; count of bases not matched to a gene: 10. Looked up from germline, CDR1 is LGHNA and CDR2 is YNFKEQ. CDR3 protein: CASSQSDRVFGNQPQHF. The CDR3 DNA sequence: TGTGCCAGCAGCCAGAGTGACAGGGTATTCGGCAATCAGCCCCAGCATTTT.

The chain carries TRBV6-6 and TRBJ1-3; 8 positions agree with TRBD1. Germline CDR1 and CDR2: MNHNY and SVGAGI (reference sequence). The junction had 9 bases not matched to a gene; V was cut back by 5 bases and J by 0 bases. The CDR3 has 17 amino acids. This CDR3 is CASSPSHRGSSGNTIYF. The CDR3 region has the DNA TGTGCCAGCAGTCCCTCCCACAGGGGGTCCTCTGGAAACACCATATATTTT.

In this sample, this clone turned up once. This chain links TRBV29-1 with TRBJ2-7, with D tentatively TRBD2 (5 bases). This CDR3 is built from 13 residues. Germline V gene data show CDR1 as SQVTM and CDR2 as ANQGSEA. Trimming took off 4 bases at V and 4 bases at J, with 14 bases between the two ends. CDR3 sequence reads: CSVALSRGYEQYF. Here the CDR3 DNA reads TGCAGCGTTGCACTAAGTAGAGGGTACGAGCAGTACTTC.

The V and J genes are TRBV19 and TRBJ2-7, with 11 positions matching TRBD2. There are 14 residues in the CDR3. Unmatched junction bases numbered 6, after V lost 5 bases and J lost 6 bases. Per the germline V gene, CDR1 is LNHDA and CDR2 is SQIVND (reference sequence). CDR3 residues: CASSELAGVREQYF. The CDR3 DNA sequence: TGTGCCAGTAGTGAACTAGCGGGAGTCCGCGAGCAGTACTTC. The whole variable domain, remainder taken from reference TRBV19 and TRBJ2-7, is DGGITQSPKYLFRKEGQNVTLSCEQNLNHDAMYWYRQDPGQGLRLIYYSQIVNDFQKGDIAEGYSVSREKKESFPLTVTSAQKNPTAFYLCASSELAGVREQYFGPGTRLTVT.

There are a few counts of this clone. The chain uses TRBV28 and TRBJ2-7, with 9 bases fitting TRBD1. Germline CDR1 is MDHEN and CDR2 is SYDVKM. This CDR3 comprises 15 residues. Losses at the gene ends were 2 bases for V and 4 bases for J; bases not matched to a gene: 6. The CDR3 nucleotides read TGTGCCAGCAGTTTAGTGGGACAGGGACTGTACGAGCAGTACTTC. The encoded protein is CASSLVGQGLYEQYF.